The 27 T cell receptor beta chains below all came from one sample that was sequenced in a study of beta chain features in type 1 diabetes. Findings and caveats of the study: Moderate yet significant TCRB CDR3 shortening was seen in Type 1 diabetes patients in all four CD4+ subsets.

No antigen is known for these receptors. Of the isolated RNA, all was reverse transcribed, and so the sequenced material was expressed TCRB transcripts. This table comes from immunoSEQ multiplex PCR, and its TCRdb copy is limited to in-frame clones, with some not included. The sample shows more than 300,000 clones, around 13% of them seen only once. The source material was naive CD4+ T cells from blood. The source of these receptors is a woman aged 18-35 years with type 1 diabetes.

The gene calls are TRBV9 and TRBJ1-5, with a weak D call TRBD1 (5 bases). CDR1 SGDLS and CDR2 YYNGEE come from the germline V gene. This CDR3 has 15 amino acids. Trimming pared 1 base from V and 5 bases from J, leaving 13 bases between. CDR3 coding DNA: TGTGCCAGCAGCGTAAGCCCAGGGCAGGATCAGCCCCAGCATTTT. Translating it yields CASSVSPGQDQPQHF.

The J gene is TRBJ1-2, the V gene TRBV2, with no clear D. V was shortened by 10 bases and J by 5 bases, with 20 bases between the two germline ends. The CDR3 runs to 14 residues. CDR1 is SNHLY, CDR2 FYNNEI, per germline. The CDR3 protein is CATRLVEGYYGYTF. CDR3 bases: TGTGCCACCAGGCTAGTAGAAGGTTATTATGGCTACACCTTC.

In this sample, this clone turned up a few times. The genes are TRBV11-2 and TRBJ1-6; D is undetermined. The V end lost 0 bases, the J end lost 10 bases, and 10 bases lay between the germline ends. This CDR3 region has 14 residues. The germline gives CDR1 SGHAT, CDR2 FQNNGV. CDR3 loop: CASSLEGVGSPLHF. DNA for the CDR3: TGTGCCAGCAGCTTAGAGGGAGTCGGGTCACCCCTCCACTTT.

This clone was observed a few times. The chain recombines TRBV5-4 with TRBJ1-2; no reliable D call. The CDR3 totals 14 residues. Germline V gene data show CDR1 as SGHNT and CDR2 as YYREEE (reference sequence). V lost 0 bases, J lost 3 bases, and 9 bases lay in between. As DNA, the CDR3 is TGTGCCAGCAGCTTGGTTAGGGAGCACTATGGCTACACCTTC. Translated, it gives CASSLVREHYGYTF.

A few counts support this clone. This chain uses TRBV9 with TRBJ2-5; TRBD2 matches at 10 bases. The CDR3 has 16 residues. V lost 0 bases to trimming and J lost 4 bases; unmatched junction nucleotides: 6. The germline CDR1 and CDR2 sequences are SGDLS and YYNGEE. CDR3 in DNA: TGTGCCAGCAGCGTAGGACCTAGCGGGAGAGCAGAGACCCAGTACTTC. Its translation is CASSVGPSGRAETQYF. Based on the CDR3 plus reference TRBV9 and TRBJ2-5, the full variable domain is DSGVTQTPKHLITATGQRVTLRCSPRSGDLSVYWYQQSLDQGLQFLIQYYNGEERAKGNILERFSAQQFPDLHSELNLSSLELGDSALYFCASSVGPSGRAETQYFGPGTRLLVL.

The J gene is TRBJ2-7, the V gene TRBV9; 7 nucleotides agree with TRBD1. Germline lookup yields CDR1 SGDLS and CDR2 YYNGEE. V shed 4 bases and J 2 bases; nucleotides not matched to a gene: 9. This CDR3 spans 15 amino acids. CDR3 region: CASSSTWDSAYEQYF. The CDR3 DNA reads TGTGCCAGCAGCTCAACCTGGGACAGCGCCTACGAGCAGTACTTC.

The chain links TRBV18 to TRBJ2-7, with TRBD1 as a possible D gene (6 bases). V was pared by 0 bases and J by 12 bases, with 12 bases between. CDR3 length: 12 residues. Looked up from germline, CDR1 is KGHSH and CDR2 is LQKENI. The CDR3 DNA reads as TGTGCCAGCTCACCACCTGGGGGCATGCCGTACTTC. The encoded protein is CASSPPGGMPYF.

This chain uses TRBV13 with TRBJ1-4; D uncertain. The CDR3 extends over 13 amino acids. The V end lost 7 bases, the J end lost 7 bases, and 13 bases lay between the germline ends. The germline CDR1 and CDR2 sequences are PRHDT and FYEKMQ (reference sequence). CDR3 DNA sequence: TGTGCCAGCACCCGGAGGACCGGTGAAAAACTGTTTTTT. Translation: CASTRRTGEKLFF.

The genes are TRBV7-9 and TRBJ1-5; 8 bases fit TRBD1. The germline gives CDR1 SEHNR, CDR2 FQNEAQ (reference sequence). With V trimmed by 1 base and J by 4 bases, 0 bases remained unmatched. The CDR3 has 14 amino acids. In DNA, the CDR3 is TGTGCCAGCAGCTTAGGACAGGGGAATCAGCCCCAGCATTTT. Protein: CASSLGQGNQPQHF.

This chain's CDR3 is CASVRLAATDTQYF. The CDR3, as DNA: TGTGCCAGCGTTCGACTAGCGGCCACAGATACGCAGTATTTT. This chain uses TRBV6-5 with TRBJ2-3, with 9 bases fitting TRBD2. CDR1 is MNHEY, CDR2 SVGAGI, per germline. The CDR3 totals 14 residues. After removal of 8 bases from V and 2 bases from J, the junction contained 5 bases not matched to a gene.

The chain couples TRBV29-1 to TRBJ2-2; possible D gene TRBD1, 6 bases. Germline-derived CDR1 and CDR2 are SQVTM and ANQGSEA. V was cut by 3 bases and J by 6 bases, with 8 bases left in between. The CDR3 is made up of 12 amino acids. The chain's CDR3 is CSVDRGSGELFF. In DNA form, the CDR3 reads TGCAGCGTTGACAGGGGATCCGGGGAGCTGTTTTTT.

V and J are TRBV28 and TRBJ2-5, with D unresolved. Between the trimmed V and J ends, which lost 5 bases and 2 bases, there was a span of 12 bases. Per germline, CDR1 MDHEN and CDR2 SYDVKM. The CDR3 contains 14 residues. This chain's CDR3 is CASSPPGLQETQYF. Here the CDR3 DNA reads TGTGCCAGCAGTCCCCCCGGGTTACAAGAGACCCAGTACTTC. Drawing the rest from reference TRBV28 and TRBJ2-5, the complete variable domain is DVKVTQSSRYLVKRTGEKVFLECVQDMDHENMFWYRQDPGLGLRLIYFSYDVKMKEKGDIPEGYSVSREKKERFSLILESASTNQTSMYLCASSPPGLQETQYFGPGTRLLVL.

This clone has more than one count but fewer than ten. This chain joins TRBV7-9 and TRBJ2-2; TRBD1 aligns across 8 bases. This CDR3 comprises 15 residues. Germline values: CDR1 SEHNR, CDR2 FQNEAQ (reference sequence). The junction had 6 bases not matched to a gene; V was cut back by 3 bases and J by 6 bases. DNA of the CDR3: TGTGCCAGCAGCTTGGCGACAGGGGTGGCCGGGGAGCTGTTTTTT. This codes for CASSLATGVAGELFF. Drawing the rest from reference TRBV7-9 and TRBJ2-2, the complete variable domain is DTGVSQNPRHKITKRGQNVTFRCDPISEHNRLYWYRQTLGQGPEFLTYFQNEAQLEKSRLLSDRFSAERPKGSFSTLEIQRTEQGDSAMYLCASSLATGVAGELFFGEGSRLTVL.

This clone was seen only a few times. J is TRBJ2-7 and V is TRBV28, with D maybe TRBD1 (5 bases). Per germline, CDR1 MDHEN and CDR2 SYDVKM. This CDR3 spans 15 amino acids. Trimming shortened V by 3 bases and J by 1 base, and 13 bases separated the two germline ends. The CDR3 sequence: CASSLTLRASYEQYF. DNA of the CDR3: TGTGCCAGCAGTTTGACTCTCAGGGCTTCCTACGAGCAGTACTTC.

The chain combines TRBV4-3 with TRBJ2-7, with D perhaps matching TRBD1 (6 bases). V was cut by 2 bases and J by 1 base, with 12 bases left in between. In germline, CDR1 is LGHNA, CDR2 YSLEER. The CDR3 length is 15 residues. CDR3 nucleotide sequence: TGCGCCAGCAGCCAACTCCCGGACAGTTCCTACGAGCAGTACTTC. It is translated as CASSQLPDSSYEQYF.

The chain has TRBV21-1 and TRBJ2-1; TRBD2, the table's D call, was not compared with the DNA. TRBV21-1 is designated a pseudogene. This CDR3 is built from 17 residues. The CDR3 loop reads CASSKFYPSAGVGEQFF. The CDR3 DNA is TGTGCCAGCAGCAAGTTCTACCCTAGTGCGGGAGTCGGTGAGCAGTTCTTC.

The V gene is TRBV6-6, the J gene TRBJ2-3; 12 bases align to TRBD2. Germline V gives CDR1 MNHNY, CDR2 SVGAGI (reference sequence). The CDR3 is 15 amino acids. V trimming: 6 bases; J trimming: 4 bases; junction bases outside the gene matches: 5. The CDR3 nucleotides are TGTGCCAGCAGGCACCTAGCGGGGGGGTCAGATACGCAGTATTTT. Translation gives CASRHLAGGSDTQYF.

This clone was observed a few times. The chain employs TRBV7-2 and TRBJ2-1, with D possibly TRBD2 on 6 matching bases. The V end was cut by 1 base, the J end by 10 bases, with 11 bases between. This CDR3 has 13 residues. Germline CDR1 SGHTA, CDR2 FQGNSA. The CDR3 here is CASSLVTRQEQFF. The CDR3 DNA reads TGTGCCAGCAGCTTAGTGACTAGGCAGGAGCAGTTCTTC.

There are a few counts of this clone. V usage is TRBV11-2 and J usage is TRBJ1-6; no clear D gene. The CDR3 extends over 14 amino acids. V was shortened by 5 bases and J by 0 bases, with 5 bases between the two germline ends. The germline V gene encodes CDR1 SGHAT and CDR2 FQNNGV. This CDR3 reads CASSPGSYNSPLHF. In DNA, the CDR3 is TGTGCCAGCAGCCCGGGCTCCTATAATTCACCCCTCCACTTT.

This clone was seen only a few times. The chain uses TRBV28 and TRBJ1-5, with D perhaps TRBD1 (5 bases). V was trimmed by 6 bases and J by 3 bases, leaving 15 bases between them. This CDR3 is built from 15 residues. Germline CDR1 is MDHEN and CDR2 is SYDVKM. The DNA for the CDR3 is TGTGCCAGCAGCCGTGGGGCATCGAACAATCAGCCCCAGCATTTT. Its translation is CASSRGASNNQPQHF.

This clone was recorded a few times. The chain employs TRBV11-2 and TRBJ1-1; D ambiguous. The V and J ends lost 0 bases and 5 bases respectively, with 10 bases between them. Germline lookup yields CDR1 SGHAT and CDR2 FQNNGV. CDR3 length: 14 residues. The CDR3 reads CASSLEGRRTEAFF. CDR3 nucleotides: TGTGCCAGCAGCTTAGAGGGCAGGCGAACTGAAGCTTTCTTT.

The chain recombines TRBV7-9 with TRBJ2-7; 7 positions match TRBD2. The CDR3 consists of 14 residues. Trimming took 4 bases from V and 4 from J; bases not matched to a gene: 7. The germline V gene encodes CDR1 SEHNR and CDR2 FQNEAQ (reference sequence). The DNA for the CDR3 is TGTGCCAGCAGCTCTGGGAGGGGTGCGTACGAGCAGTACTTC. It encodes CASSSGRGAYEQYF.

This clone was observed a handful of times. The rearrangement links TRBV4-1 to TRBJ2-1; TRBD2 matches at 13 bases. The CDR3 has 18 amino acids. The V gene end was trimmed by 0 bases and the J gene end by 4 bases; junction bases not matched to a gene: 6. Germline CDR1 is MGHRA and CDR2 is YSYEKL. CDR3 sequence: CASSQDSGTSGVYNEQFF. In DNA form, the CDR3 reads TGCGCCAGCAGCCAAGATTCCGGGACTAGCGGGGTTTACAATGAGCAGTTCTTC.

V is TRBV7-9 and J is TRBJ2-1; D perhaps matches TRBD2 (6 bases). CDR1 SEHNR and CDR2 FQNEAQ come from the germline V gene (reference sequence). V was pared by 3 bases and J by 8 bases, with 11 bases between. This CDR3 is built from 13 residues. CDR3 sequence (DNA): TGTGCCAGCAGCTTCGGGGGAATTGATGAGCAGTTCTTC. It yields the protein CASSFGGIDEQFF.

The table lists this clone with a few counts. The chain employs TRBV5-1 and TRBJ2-2; 8 nucleotides match TRBD1. The CDR3 loop spans 16 amino acids. J gave up 5 bases and V 3 bases, and 9 bases lay outside the gene matches. Germline lookup yields CDR1 SGHRS and CDR2 YFSETQ. Here the CDR3 reads CASSSRQGSGTGELFF. The CDR3 nucleotides read TGCGCCAGCAGCTCCCGACAGGGGTCGGGGACCGGGGAGCTGTTTTTT.

This clone was picked up a small number of times. The V and J genes are TRBV5-4 and TRBJ2-1; 15 nucleotides agree with TRBD2. Trimming took 4 bases from V and 7 from J; bases not matched to a gene: 0. This CDR3 has 14 residues. The germline V gene encodes CDR1 SGHNT and CDR2 YYREEE (reference sequence). The chain's CDR3 is CASSGTSGGNEQFF. DNA of the CDR3: TGTGCCAGCAGCGGGACTAGCGGGGGGAATGAGCAGTTCTTC.

This clone has just a few counts. The chain couples TRBV29-1 to TRBJ2-1; TRBD2 matches at 8 bases. The V gene's germline CDR1 is SQVTM and CDR2 ANQGSEA. This CDR3 comprises 15 residues. The ends lost 4 bases at V and 9 bases at J; junction bases unmatched: 14. DNA for the CDR3: TGCAGCGTTGGCCCTCGAGCGGGAGCAGGGGTTGAGCAGTTCTTC. This gives the protein CSVGPRAGAGVEQFF.